Listed here are 30 T cell receptor beta chains from one sample, sequenced in a study of blood T cell repertoires in COVID-19 (dated by TCRdb to 2020 to 2022). Receptor amplification or capture employed the immunoSEQ multiplex PCR assay. The clones in this table, taken by TCRdb from immuneACCESS, are in-frame only. Not every clone is retained; where verified, under half of the shortfall comes from an unresolved V gene, and the cause of the rest is unknown. The sample table shows roughly 210,000 clones, and around 80% are seen once. Of the sample, roughly a tenth is held by the ten largest clones. The specimen sequenced was peripheral blood. The receptors stem from a woman aged 80 or over with COVID-19, enrolled during active disease.

The chain links TRBV30 to TRBJ1-4; 7 positions match TRBD1. From germline, CDR1 is GTSNPN and CDR2 SVGIG (reference sequence). The CDR3 has 14 residues. Trimming at V came to 4 bases and at J to 12 bases, leaving 14 bases not matched to a gene. The DNA of the CDR3 is TGTGCCTGGAAGAGAGGGGGCCTCATCGGGGAACTGTTTTTT. This sequence encodes CAWKRGGLIGELFF. The entire variable domain, with the rest obtained from reference TRBV30 and TRBJ1-4, is as follows: SQTIHQWPATLVQPVGSPLSLECTVEGTSNPNLYWYRQAAGRGLQLLFYSVGIGQISSEVPQNLSASRPQDRQFILSSKKLLLSDSGFYLCAWKRGGLIGELFFGSGTQLSVL.

A few counts support this clone. This chain connects TRBV5-1 to TRBJ2-3, with TRBD1 identical over 10 bases. Per the germline V gene, CDR1 is SGHRS and CDR2 is YFSETQ. This CDR3 comprises 15 residues. V shed 0 bases, J shed 4 bases, and the junction held 2 bases outside the gene matches. Written as DNA, the CDR3 is TGCGCCAGCAGCTTGGCCGGACAGGGGGCAGATACGCAGTATTTT. Protein sequence: CASSLAGQGADTQYF.

The J gene is TRBJ1-2, the V gene TRBV18; TRBD1 matches 8 bases. V dropped 3 bases and J dropped 4; count of bases not matched to a gene: 7. The CDR3 is 15 amino acids. Germline CDR1 and CDR2: KGHSH and LQKENI. CDR3 nucleotides: TGTGCCAGCTCACCCGGACAGGGCCGGACCTATGGCTACACCTTC. As protein: CASSPGQGRTYGYTF.

The V call is TRBV11-1, the J call TRBJ2-1; TRBD1 aligns across 8 bases. The ends lost 4 bases at V and 0 bases at J; junction bases unmatched: 2. Germline values: CDR1 SGHAT, CDR2 FQDESV (reference sequence). CDR3 length: 15 residues. As DNA, the CDR3 is TGTGCCAGCAGCTCCACAGGGGGCTCCTACAATGAGCAGTTCTTC. Protein sequence: CASSSTGGSYNEQFF.

This clone showed up just a few times. The chain carries TRBV7-8 and TRBJ1-6, with 7 bases fitting TRBD1. The CDR3 contains 13 residues. V gave up 1 base and J gave up 14 bases; unmatched junction bases: 5. Germline CDR1 and CDR2: SGHVS and FQNEAQ. This CDR3 is CASSLGTGLTLHF. As DNA, the CDR3 is TGTGCCAGCAGCTTAGGGACAGGTCTAACCCTCCACTTT.

V and J are TRBV11-2 and TRBJ1-1; D ambiguous. The CDR3 length is 14 residues. Germline-derived CDR1 and CDR2 are SGHAT and FQNNGV. V was clipped by 5 bases and J by 0 bases, with 10 bases between them. Written as DNA, the CDR3 is TGTGCCAGCAGCCCTTCCTTTATGAACACTGAAGCTTTCTTT. Translating it yields CASSPSFMNTEAFF.

Comment on this clone: One junction end disagrees with the germline gene, perhaps due to a read error. The rearrangement uses TRBV6-2 or TRBV6-3 and TRBJ2-7; 11 nucleotides align to TRBD2. The CDR3 length is 17 residues. Germline CDR1 is MNHEY and CDR2 is SVGEGT. The CDR3 DNA follows: TGTGCCAGCAGTTACTCGACGGATCCGGGACTAGCGGCCTATAGGGCCTTC. Translation: CASSYSTDPGLAAYRAF.

This CDR3 reads CASSLLTGVNYGYTF. CDR3 in DNA: TGTGCCAGCAGTCTCCTGACAGGGGTTAACTATGGCTACACCTTC. This chain joins TRBV6-2 or TRBV6-3 and TRBJ1-2; TRBD1 agrees at 8 bases. From germline, CDR1 is MNHEY and CDR2 SVGEGT. The CDR3 consists of 15 residues. With 5 bases clipped from V and 1 base from J, the junction kept 6 bases outside the gene matches.

V usage is TRBV19 and J usage is TRBJ1-5; a possible D gene is TRBD1 (6 bases). Germline CDR1 reads LNHDA; CDR2 reads SQIVND (reference sequence). The CDR3 consists of 14 residues. V lost 1 base to trimming and J lost 7 bases, with 11 bases between them. The CDR3 protein is CASSIGQATQPQHF. The CDR3, as DNA: TGTGCCAGTAGTATAGGACAGGCAACGCAGCCCCAGCATTTT.

The V gene is TRBV7-9, the J gene TRBJ1-2; D uncertain. Trimming shortened V by 8 bases and J by 3 bases, and 10 bases separated the two germline ends. This CDR3 has 12 amino acids. Germline V lookup: CDR1 SEHNR, CDR2 FQNEAQ (reference sequence). The CDR3 nucleotides read TGTGCCAGCGGAGGGATCGACTATGGCTACACCTTC. Its translation is CASGGIDYGYTF.

The genes are TRBV5-1 and TRBJ2-1; 13 nucleotides line up with TRBD2. CDR3 length: 17 amino acids. The junction had 9 bases not matched to a gene; V was cut back by 4 bases and J by 5 bases. CDR1 SGHRS and CDR2 YFSETQ come from the germline V gene. CDR3 coding DNA: TGCGCCAGCAGCCTCAGGCCACTAGCGGGGGGGAACAATGAGCAGTTCTTC. Residues: CASSLRPLAGGNNEQFF.

The chain links TRBV3-1 (or the pseudogene TRBV3-2) to TRBJ2-5; 13 bases match TRBD2. CDR3 size: 16 residues. In germline, CDR1 is LGHDT, CDR2 YNNKEL (reference sequence). The junction had 8 bases not matched to a gene; V was cut back by 1 base and J by 9 bases. The CDR3 bases are TGTGCCAGCAGCCAAGGAACTAGCGGGGGGGGACCGGCCCAGTACTTC. It is translated as CASSQGTSGGGPAQYF.

The sample holds one count of this clone. The rearrangement uses TRBV18 and TRBJ1-2, with 7 bases aligning to TRBD1. CDR1 is KGHSH and CDR2 is LQKENI in the germline V gene. The CDR3 extends over 15 amino acids. V shed 6 bases and J 2 bases; nucleotides not matched to a gene: 9. Here the CDR3 reads CASSSIEDRNYGYTF. In DNA, the CDR3 is TGTGCCAGCTCCTCGATCGAGGACAGGAACTATGGCTACACCTTC.

The CDR3 loop reads CASSPGGPASSPLHF. The CDR3 region has the DNA TGTGCCAGCAGCCCGGGGGGGCCCGCAAGTTCACCCCTCCACTTT. The genes are TRBV28 and TRBJ1-6, with D perhaps matching TRBD1 (6 bases). Trimming cost V 6 bases and J 9 bases, with 18 bases left between them. The germline CDR1 and CDR2 sequences are MDHEN and SYDVKM. The CDR3 extends over 15 amino acids.

A few counts support this clone. The DNA of the CDR3 is TGTGCCACCAGTGATACCGGGACAGGGATTTATAGCAATCAGCCCCAGCATTTT. This translates into CATSDTGTGIYSNQPQHF. The J gene is TRBJ1-5, the V gene TRBV24-1, with 9 positions matching TRBD1. This CDR3 contains 18 residues. The ends lost 3 bases at V and 0 bases at J; junction bases unmatched: 8. CDR1 and CDR2 from the germline V gene are KGHDR and SFDVKD.

This clone was detected only a few times. V gene TRBV5-1 combines with J gene TRBJ2-3; 7 bases align to TRBD2. The CDR3 consists of 13 residues. Germline loops: CDR1 SGHRS, CDR2 YFSETQ. V shed 5 bases, J shed 7 bases, and the junction held 7 bases outside the gene matches. This CDR3 is CASSAGDKNTQYF. For the CDR3, the DNA is TGCGCCAGCAGTGCGGGGGATAAAAATACGCAGTATTTT.

V gene TRBV29-1 combines with J gene TRBJ1-5; unclear D gene. V gave up 4 bases and J gave up 6 bases, with 16 bases separating them. Germline V CDR1 and CDR2: SQVTM, ANQGSEA. This CDR3 comprises 14 residues. The CDR3 sequence: CSVVGGGVGQPQHF. The CDR3 DNA is TGCAGCGTTGTTGGCGGAGGAGTGGGTCAGCCCCAGCATTTT.

The chain uses TRBV5-5 and TRBJ1-2; the D gene is possibly TRBD1 (6 bases). The length of the CDR3 is 16 residues. CDR1 is SGHKS, CDR2 YYEKEE, per germline (reference sequence). V shed 6 bases and J shed 7 bases, with 25 bases lying between them. The DNA for the CDR3 is TGTGCCAGCACCATCGCGGGGGCCGGGGGGCAGTTTGGCTACACCTTC. Translated: CASTIAGAGGQFGYTF.

The J gene is TRBJ2-3, the V gene TRBV5-1; D is ambiguous. Between the trimmed V and J ends, which lost 3 bases and 2 bases, there was a span of 4 bases. The CDR3 has 12 residues. CDR1 and CDR2 from the germline V gene are SGHRS and YFSETQ. CDR3: CASSSPTDTQYF. CDR3 bases: TGCGCCAGCAGCTCTCCCACAGATACGCAGTATTTT.

A few counts support this clone. V gene TRBV6-5 combines with J gene TRBJ2-3, with 7 bases identical to TRBD2. The CDR3 runs 15 residues. J gave up 2 bases and V 8 bases, and 10 bases lay outside the gene matches. Germline CDR1 MNHEY, CDR2 SVGAGI. In nucleotides, the CDR3 is TGTGCCAGCTCGACCTGGGGGGGGGACACAGATACGCAGTATTTT. This codes for CASSTWGGDTDTQYF.

This clone has a single count. The chain employs TRBV3-1 (or the pseudogene TRBV3-2) and TRBJ2-3, with D maybe TRBD1 (6 bases). This CDR3 region has 15 residues. Germline loops: CDR1 LGHDT, CDR2 YNNKEL (reference sequence). The V gene lost 4 bases and the J gene lost 6 bases, with 17 bases spanning the gap. CDR3 region: CASSPRTARADTQYF. In nucleotides, the CDR3 is TGTGCCAGCAGCCCCCGGACAGCCCGGGCGGATACGCAGTATTTT.

This chain joins TRBV7-9 and TRBJ2-1; 10 nucleotides match TRBD2. V gave up 4 bases and J gave up 14 bases; unmatched junction bases: 11. The length of the CDR3 is 14 residues. Looked up from germline, CDR1 is SEHNR and CDR2 is FQNEAQ (reference sequence). CDR3 DNA sequence: TGTGCCAGCAGCTCCGCAGCGGGGGGGCCCGAAAAGTTCTTC. Amino acids: CASSSAAGGPEKFF.

The chain is built from TRBV5-1 and TRBJ2-3, with D perhaps matching TRBD2 (6 bases). Germline-derived CDR1 and CDR2 are SGHRS and YFSETQ. The CDR3 covers 16 residues. V was clipped by 4 bases and J by 4 bases, with 19 bases between them. The CDR3 DNA reads as TGCGCCAGCAGCACCCTAGGAGCGGGTCAGGCAGATACGCAGTATTTT. Translated, it gives CASSTLGAGQADTQYF.

The rearrangement links TRBV6-5 to TRBJ2-3, with 8 positions matching TRBD1. The CDR3 runs 15 residues. Germline V CDR1 and CDR2: MNHEY, SVGAGI. V dropped 8 bases and J dropped 6; count of bases not matched to a gene: 13. The CDR3 is CASAAGTGKFDTQYF. The CDR3 nucleotides read TGTGCCAGCGCCGCCGGGACAGGTAAATTCGATACGCAGTATTTT.

V usage is TRBV20-1 and J usage is TRBJ2-5; possible D gene TRBD1, 5 bases. Germline V gives CDR1 DFQATT, CDR2 SNEGSKA (reference sequence). The germline V and J ends were trimmed by 4 bases and 3 bases, with 6 bases remaining between them. CDR3 length equals 11 residues. CDR3 residues: CSATGKETQYF. CDR3 DNA sequence: TGCAGTGCTACAGGGAAAGAGACCCAGTACTTC.

The chain is built from TRBV19 and TRBJ2-7; D is possibly TRBD1 (5 bases). Germline CDR1 LNHDA, CDR2 SQIVND (reference sequence). This CDR3 region has 13 residues. Trimming stripped 4 bases from V and 7 bases from J, with 14 bases between. CDR3 loop: CASSTTRQTEQYF. CDR3 in DNA: TGTGCCAGTAGTACCACGAGACAGACGGAGCAGTACTTC.

J is TRBJ1-2 and V is TRBV9; 7 bases are shared with TRBD1. The CDR3 extends over 15 amino acids. V lost 4 bases and J lost 7; bases outside the gene matches: 13. Germline values: CDR1 SGDLS, CDR2 YYNGEE. The CDR3 protein is CASSSLDRAGGGYTF. The CDR3, as DNA: TGTGCCAGCAGCTCCCTCGACAGGGCGGGGGGTGGCTACACCTTC.

The rearrangement links TRBV3-1 (or the pseudogene TRBV3-2) to TRBJ2-6; TRBD1 is a possible D gene (5 bases). The germline V gene encodes CDR1 LGHDT and CDR2 YNNKEL (reference sequence). The CDR3 is made up of 16 amino acids. Trimming pared 1 base from V and 1 base from J, leaving 8 bases between. The CDR3 DNA reads TGTGCCAGCAGCCAAGGGCAGGGTTCTGGGGCCAACGTCCTGACTTTC. Amino acid sequence: CASSQGQGSGANVLTF.

The genes are TRBV6-5 and TRBJ2-7, with TRBD1 matching over 7 bases. J gave up 6 bases and V 6 bases, and 5 bases lay outside the gene matches. The germline V gene has CDR1 MNHEY and CDR2 SVGAGI. The CDR3 totals 12 residues. The CDR3 coding sequence is TGTGCCAGCAGGTACAGGGGCGGCGAGCAGTACTTC. It yields the protein CASRYRGGEQYF.

The chain is built from TRBV5-1 and TRBJ1-1; D is undetermined. Germline V gene sequence: CDR1 SGHRS, CDR2 YFSETQ. There are 13 residues in the CDR3. V was cut by 0 bases and J by 2 bases, with 5 bases left in between. CDR3: CASSLVKNTEAFF. Here the CDR3 DNA reads TGCGCCAGCAGCTTGGTTAAAAACACTGAAGCTTTCTTT.